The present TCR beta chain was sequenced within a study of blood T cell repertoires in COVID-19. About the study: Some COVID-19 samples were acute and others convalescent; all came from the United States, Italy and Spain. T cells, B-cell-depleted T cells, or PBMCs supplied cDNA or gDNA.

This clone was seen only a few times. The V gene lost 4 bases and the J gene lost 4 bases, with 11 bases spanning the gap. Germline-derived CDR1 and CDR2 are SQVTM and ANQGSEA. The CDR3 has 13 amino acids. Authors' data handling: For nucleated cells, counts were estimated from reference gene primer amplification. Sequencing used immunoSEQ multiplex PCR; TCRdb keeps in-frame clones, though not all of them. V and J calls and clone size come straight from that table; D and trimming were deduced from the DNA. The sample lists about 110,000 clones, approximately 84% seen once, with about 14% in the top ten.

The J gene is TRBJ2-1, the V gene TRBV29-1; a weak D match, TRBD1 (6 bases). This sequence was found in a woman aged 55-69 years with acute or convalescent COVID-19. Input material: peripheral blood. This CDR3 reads CSVGQGTYNEQFF. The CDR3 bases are TGCAGCGTTGGGCAGGGGACGTACAATGAGCAGTTCTTC.